The 30 T cell receptor beta chains given below trace back to one sample, sequenced in a study of T cell responses to AZD1222 COVID-19 vaccine. Assay used: immunoSEQ multiplex PCR; TCRdb lists only in-frame clones, some missing. The repertoire holds some 140,000 clones, 70% to 90% seen once, with about 2% in the top ten. Material: peripheral blood, obtained on day 0 of AZD1222 vaccination. The receptors were gathered from an adult in good health.

This clone was picked up a small number of times. The V call is TRBV28, the J call TRBJ1-5; D gene ambiguous. Deletions cut 2 bases from V and 4 bases from J, with 9 bases between. The CDR3 has 14 amino acids. CDR1 is MDHEN and CDR2 is SYDVKM in the germline V gene. CDR3 protein: CASSLTAQNQPQHF. The CDR3 region has the DNA TGTGCCAGCAGTTTAACGGCCCAGAATCAGCCCCAGCATTTT.

J is TRBJ2-1 and V is TRBV5-4; TRBD1 matches 8 bases. The CDR3 consists of 15 residues. Trimming removed 4 bases from V and 6 bases from J; junction bases left unmatched: 9. Germline lookup yields CDR1 SGHNT and CDR2 YYREEE (reference sequence). For the CDR3, the DNA is TGTGCCAGCAGCAAGGGGGACAGGAGGGGCAATGAGCAGTTCTTC. Its protein is CASSKGDRRGNEQFF.

The CDR3 spells CASSLLRNNEQFF. Here the CDR3 DNA reads TGTGCCAGCAGCTTACTAAGGAACAATGAGCAGTTCTTC. The V gene is TRBV11-2, the J gene TRBJ2-1; D call uncertain. Between the trimmed V and J ends, which lost 2 bases and 5 bases, there was a span of 7 bases. CDR1 is SGHAT and CDR2 is FQNNGV in the germline V gene. This CDR3 contains 13 residues.

This chain joins TRBV3-1 (or the pseudogene TRBV3-2) and TRBJ2-4; D uncertain. Trimming removed 6 bases from V and 10 bases from J, with 10 bases in between. The CDR3 spans 11 residues. CDR1 and CDR2 (germline): LGHDT, YNNKEL (reference sequence). In DNA form, the CDR3 reads TGTGCCAGCAGTCCCGGAGAAATTCAGTACTTC. This codes for CASSPGEIQYF.

The rearrangement uses TRBV9 and TRBJ1-1; possible D gene TRBD1, 6 bases. Trimming removed 4 bases at V and 1 base at J, with 20 bases between. CDR3 length: 17 residues. Germline values: CDR1 SGDLS, CDR2 YYNGEE. In nucleotides, the CDR3 is TGTGCCAGCAGCCCCACAGGGTCCTTCAAGGGGAACACTGAAGCTTTCTTT. This translates into CASSPTGSFKGNTEAFF.

The V call is TRBV6-5, the J call TRBJ1-2, with 8 positions matching TRBD1. Germline V gene data show CDR1 as MNHEY and CDR2 as SVGAGI. V lost 5 bases to trimming and J lost 5 bases; unmatched junction nucleotides: 7. This CDR3 has 14 residues. In nucleotides, the CDR3 is TGTGCCAGCAGTAGAGTGACAGGGGAGTATGGCTACACCTTC. This translates into CASSRVTGEYGYTF.

This rearrangement joins TRBV6-5 to TRBJ1-2; no definite D call. From germline, CDR1 is MNHEY and CDR2 SVGAGI. The V and J ends lost 0 bases and 4 bases respectively, with 6 bases between them. The CDR3 runs to 13 residues. In DNA form, the CDR3 reads TGTGCCAGCAGTTACTCGGAGCTCTATGGCTACACCTTC. Translated, it gives CASSYSELYGYTF.

CDR3 region: CASSLSGWGLMNTEAFF. CDR3 nucleotides: TGTGCCAGCAGTCTCTCGGGGTGGGGGTTGATGAACACTGAAGCTTTCTTT. The chain employs TRBV28 and TRBJ1-1; the D gene is possibly TRBD1 (5 bases). V was clipped by 5 bases and J by 0 bases, with 19 bases between them. The CDR3 is made up of 17 amino acids. Germline V gene lookup returns CDR1 MDHEN and CDR2 SYDVKM.

The chain carries TRBV7-9 and TRBJ1-2; D uncertain. CDR1 and CDR2 (germline): SEHNR, FQNEAQ (reference sequence). Trimming shortened V by 2 bases and J by 0 bases, and 13 bases separated the two germline ends. This CDR3 is 16 amino acids long. CDR3 region: CASSLILWPSNYGYTF. The CDR3 DNA reads as TGTGCCAGCAGCTTAATTCTCTGGCCATCTAACTATGGCTACACCTTC.

This chain connects TRBV27 to TRBJ1-6, with D hard to call. Germline CDR1 is MNHEY and CDR2 is SMNVEV (reference sequence). Between the trimmed V and J ends, which lost 0 bases and 7 bases, there was a span of 16 bases. The CDR3 consists of 17 residues. The CDR3 is CASSLSGRGGGNSPLHF. CDR3 DNA sequence: TGTGCCAGCAGTTTATCGGGCCGAGGCGGTGGGAATTCACCCCTCCACTTT.

This sequence joins TRBV5-1 and TRBJ2-7, with 10 nucleotides matching TRBD2. The junction had 12 bases not matched to a gene; V was cut back by 3 bases and J by 6 bases. From germline, CDR1 is SGHRS and CDR2 YFSETQ. CDR3 size: 16 residues. CDR3 coding DNA: TGCGCCAGCAGCTCCTCTAGCGGGGGAGCTCTAAGCGAGCAGTACTTC. This codes for CASSSSSGGALSEQYF.

The chain joins TRBV27 to TRBJ1-1; D gene ambiguous. Germline loops: CDR1 MNHEY, CDR2 SMNVEV (reference sequence). This CDR3 is built from 12 residues. The ends were cut back, 11 bases at V and 1 base at J, with 11 bases in the middle. The CDR3 loop is CASWAWNTEAFF. Written as DNA, the CDR3 is TGTGCCTCATGGGCCTGGAACACTGAAGCTTTCTTT.

This clone has more than one count but fewer than ten. This chain connects TRBV4-1 to TRBJ1-4; D is undetermined. The germline V gene encodes CDR1 MGHRA and CDR2 YSYEKL. The germline V and J ends were trimmed by 1 base and 8 bases, with 14 bases remaining between them. The CDR3 sequence is 15 residues long. CDR3 protein: CASSQVGGPQEKLFF. The CDR3 coding sequence is TGCGCCAGCAGCCAAGTGGGCGGCCCGCAAGAAAAACTGTTTTTT.

This chain joins TRBV27 and TRBJ1-5; weak D call: TRBD1 (5 bases). Trimming took off 1 base at V and 4 bases at J, with 17 bases between the two ends. Germline CDR1 and CDR2: MNHEY and SMNVEV (reference sequence). The CDR3 is made up of 17 amino acids. The DNA for the CDR3 is TGTGCCAGCAGTTTATTGACAGCTGGGGGTTCTAATCAGCCCCAGCATTTT. This translates into CASSLLTAGGSNQPQHF.

This clone was detected only once. The chain is built from TRBV2 and TRBJ1-4; unclear D gene. The CDR3 loop spans 13 amino acids. V lost 6 bases, J lost 4 bases, and 9 bases lay in between. CDR1 is SNHLY and CDR2 is FYNNEI in the germline V gene. This chain's CDR3 is CASRRTRNEKLFF. Here the CDR3 DNA reads TGTGCCAGCAGAAGGACCCGTAATGAAAAACTGTTTTTT.

V usage is TRBV19 and J usage is TRBJ2-3; D is possibly TRBD2 (6 bases). The germline V gene has CDR1 LNHDA and CDR2 SQIVND (reference sequence). The V gene lost 3 bases and the J gene lost 3 bases, with 10 bases spanning the gap. This CDR3 is 14 amino acids long. The CDR3 protein is CASSIGSGTDTQYF. The CDR3 nucleotides read TGTGCCAGTAGTATCGGCAGCGGGACAGATACGCAGTATTTT. The full variable domain, with the rest looked up from reference TRBV19 and TRBJ2-3, is DGGITQSPKYLFRKEGQNVTLSCEQNLNHDAMYWYRQDPGQGLRLIYYSQIVNDFQKGDIAEGYSVSREKKESFPLTVTSAQKNPTAFYLCASSIGSGTDTQYFGPGTRLTVL.

J is TRBJ1-3 and V is TRBV12-3 or TRBV12-4; no reliable D call. Trimming pared 6 bases from V and 10 bases from J, leaving 7 bases between. The CDR3 is 10 amino acids. CDR3 residues: CASSRQTIYF. CDR3 bases: TGTGCCAGCAGCCGCCAAACCATATATTTT.

The chain employs TRBV6-4 and TRBJ1-2, with D possibly being TRBD1 (5 bases). Germline V CDR1 and CDR2: MRHNA, SNTAGT. This CDR3 spans 15 amino acids. V was trimmed by 6 bases and J by 6 bases, leaving 20 bases between them. CDR3 protein: CASRGPYAGPNGYTF. For the CDR3, the DNA is TGTGCCAGCAGGGGCCCGTATGCGGGGCCGAATGGCTACACCTTC.

This clone occurred a few times. J is TRBJ2-7 and V is TRBV19; 8 bases map to TRBD1. Trimming cost V 6 bases and J 2 bases; bases outside gene matches: 6. The germline CDR1 and CDR2 sequences are LNHDA and SQIVND (reference sequence). This CDR3 has 14 amino acids. CDR3 loop: CASRGTGKPYEQYF. Written as DNA, the CDR3 is TGTGCCAGTAGGGGGACAGGTAAACCCTACGAGCAGTACTTC.

CDR3 sequence reads: CASHGTGDFQPQHF. CDR3 coding DNA: TGTGCCAGCCATGGGACAGGGGATTTTCAGCCCCAGCATTTT. The chain joins TRBV28 to TRBJ1-5; 10 bases map to TRBD1. With 8 bases clipped from V and 6 bases from J, the junction kept 7 bases outside the gene matches. This CDR3 is built from 14 residues. Germline V gene data show CDR1 as MDHEN and CDR2 as SYDVKM.

For the CDR3, the DNA is TGCGCCAGCAGCACTGGGACCCGCACAGATACGCAGTATTTT. Translation: CASSTGTRTDTQYF. The chain has TRBV5-1 and TRBJ2-3; perhaps D is TRBD1 or TRBD2 (5 bases each). Per germline, CDR1 SGHRS and CDR2 YFSETQ. The CDR3 sequence is 14 residues long. V was clipped by 4 bases and J by 1 base, with 10 bases between them.

The chain combines TRBV7-9 with TRBJ1-4; D remains unclear. The CDR3 is made up of 11 amino acids. Trimming pared 7 bases from V and 8 bases from J, leaving 8 bases between. Germline V CDR1 and CDR2: SEHNR, FQNEAQ (reference sequence). Written as DNA, the CDR3 is TGTGCCAGCATCCAGAACGAAAAACTGTTTTTT. Amino acid sequence: CASIQNEKLFF.

The chain has TRBV30 and TRBJ2-7; D possibly corresponds to TRBD1 (6 bases). This CDR3 contains 14 residues. The germline CDR1 and CDR2 sequences are GTSNPN and SVGIG (reference sequence). V was clipped by 0 bases and J by 8 bases, with 17 bases between them. The CDR3 DNA reads as TGTGCCTGGAGTGTACCGGGACAAGGAAGTAAGCAGTACTTC. This encodes CAWSVPGQGSKQYF.

The rearrangement links TRBV15 to TRBJ2-2; the D is unclear. V was trimmed by 8 bases and J by 4 bases, leaving 14 bases between them. The germline V gene has CDR1 LNHNV and CDR2 YYDKDF (reference sequence). The CDR3 sequence is 14 residues long. CDR3 sequence (DNA): TGTGCCACCGGAGAAGCCAGCAGCACCGGGGAGCTGTTTTTT. Amino acid sequence: CATGEASSTGELFF.

This rearrangement joins TRBV6-5 to TRBJ2-3; 10 nucleotides align to TRBD1. Germline lookup yields CDR1 MNHEY and CDR2 SVGAGI. The V and J ends lost 6 bases and 1 base, in that order; junction bases with no gene match: 4. CDR3 length: 15 residues. CDR3 in amino acids: CASSGDRGGTDTQYF. The CDR3 DNA is TGTGCCAGCAGCGGGGACAGGGGTGGCACAGATACGCAGTATTTT.

The CDR3 DNA follows: TGTGCCTGGAGTGCGACCGGGGGAGGGGGCAGTCAGCCCCAGCATTTT. This gives the protein CAWSATGGGGSQPQHF. The rearrangement links TRBV30 to TRBJ1-5, with TRBD1 matching 7 bases. Germline assignment: CDR1 GTSNPN and CDR2 SVGIG (reference sequence). J lost 6 bases, V lost 1 base, and 12 bases had no gene match. The CDR3 length is 16 residues.

The chain links TRBV24-1 to TRBJ1-6, with a weak D call TRBD1 (6 bases). The CDR3 covers 17 residues. Germline V gene lookup returns CDR1 KGHDR and CDR2 SFDVKD. With 0 bases removed from V and 9 bases from J, the gap between germline ends came to 17 bases. CDR3 sequence (DNA): TGTGCCACCAGTGATTTGACGTCCCGGGGGCCTGGTTCACCCCTCCACTTT. Translating gives CATSDLTSRGPGSPLHF.

The chain links TRBV7-9 to TRBJ2-4; no clear D gene. Germline V gene lookup returns CDR1 SEHNR and CDR2 FQNEAQ (reference sequence). Between the trimmed V and J ends, which lost 1 base and 3 bases, there was a span of 16 bases. This CDR3 is built from 17 residues. The CDR3 DNA sequence: TGTGCCAGCAGCTTAGTAATCACGGAGAAGGGCAAAAACATTCAGTACTTC. This codes for CASSLVITEKGKNIQYF. Combining the CDR3 with reference TRBV7-9 and TRBJ2-4 gives the whole variable domain DTGVSQNPRHKITKRGQNVTFRCDPISEHNRLYWYRQTLGQGPEFLTYFQNEAQLEKSRLLSDRFSAERPKGSFSTLEIQRTEQGDSAMYLCASSLVITEKGKNIQYFGAGTRLSVL.

This chain uses TRBV7-6 with TRBJ1-5, with D unclear. Germline-derived CDR1 and CDR2 are SGHVS and FNYEAQ. Trimming removed 5 bases from V and 4 bases from J, with 9 bases in between. This CDR3 spans 13 amino acids. The CDR3 DNA follows: TGTGCCAGCAGCCGGGAGGTGAATCAGCCCCAGCATTTT. It specifies CASSREVNQPQHF.

The chain uses TRBV25-1 and TRBJ2-3; TRBD2 matches 8 bases. V gave up 7 bases and J gave up 5 bases; unmatched junction bases: 5. From germline, CDR1 is MGHDK and CDR2 SYGVNS. The CDR3 loop spans 13 amino acids. The CDR3 DNA reads as TGTGCCAGCACTCCGGGACTAGGAGATACGCAGTATTTT. Translating gives CASTPGLGDTQYF. Full variable domain (rest looked up from reference TRBV25-1 and TRBJ2-3): EADIYQTPRYLVIGTGKKITLECSQTMGHDKMYWYQQDPGMELHLIHYSYGVNSTEKGDLSSESTVSRIRTEHFPLTLESARPSHTSQYLCASTPGLGDTQYFGPGTRLTVL.